This T cell receptor beta chain emerged from a study of early T cells in non-severe SARS-CoV-2 infection. General observations from the study: VDJdb matching, biased toward anti-spike CD8 responses, missed private and CD4 specificities.

As part of library construction, unique molecular identifiers were attached to individual cDNA molecules. TCRdb re-analysed the 5' RACE reads in MiXCR, keeping a single row per CDR3 protein. The sample yields around 56,000 distinct CDR3 sequences, approximately 13% seen once. This clonotype was counted at least ten times. As yet, its antigen is unknown. This CDR3 region has 16 residues. The germline V gene encodes CDR1 SGHVS and CDR2 FQNEAQ. V was pared by 1 base and J by 3 bases, with 15 bases between. The material was whole blood, obtained at baseline. The rearrangement uses TRBV7-8 and TRBJ1-2; tentative D call: TRBD1 (5 bases). The sequence was collected from an adult who was a healthcare worker with PCR-confirmed SARS-CoV-2 infection or an uninfected control (not recorded which). CDR3 loop: CASSLGTRADHYGYTF. DNA of the CDR3: TGTGCCAGCAGCTTAGGTACCAGGGCCGATCACTATGGCTACACCTTC.